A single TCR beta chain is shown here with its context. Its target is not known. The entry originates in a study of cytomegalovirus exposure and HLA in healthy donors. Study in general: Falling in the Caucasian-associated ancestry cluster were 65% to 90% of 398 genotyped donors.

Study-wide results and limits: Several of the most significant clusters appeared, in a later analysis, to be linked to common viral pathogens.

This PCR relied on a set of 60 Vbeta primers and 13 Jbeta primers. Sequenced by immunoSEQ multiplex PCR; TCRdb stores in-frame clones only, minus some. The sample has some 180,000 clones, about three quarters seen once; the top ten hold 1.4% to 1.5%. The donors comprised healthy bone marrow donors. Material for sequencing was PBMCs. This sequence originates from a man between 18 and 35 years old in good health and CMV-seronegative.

The DNA of the CDR3 is TGTGCCAGCAGTTACTTAATCAGGGATCGGCAGTTCTTC. Its translation: CASSYLIRDRQFF. The chain carries TRBV6-6 and TRBJ2-1, with D possibly matching TRBD1 (5 bases). The germline V and J ends were trimmed by 1 base and 12 bases, with 13 bases remaining between them. The CDR3 length is 13 residues. From germline, CDR1 is MNHNY and CDR2 SVGAGI (reference sequence).